These 6 T cell receptor beta chains came from one sample sequenced in a study of CD8 T cells in ankylosing spondylitis. Antigen specificity for these receptors is unknown. One entry per CDR3 protein results from TCRdb running MiXCR on the 5' RACE reads. The sample includes about 840,000 distinct CDR3 sequences, 12% seen only once; the top ten take around 0.51%. Regarding the study as a whole: Characteristic, it appeared, of ankylosing spondylitis blood was a TCR beta motif of eight highly homologous variants.

The sequencing input was blood, either unsorted or a sorted T cell fraction (not recorded which). The receptors originated from a male donor with ankylosing spondylitis.

With regard to this clonotype: The junction departs from germline at one end; a sequencing error may be responsible. This chain uses TRBV20-1 with TRBJ2-1; D is unresolved. This CDR3 comprises 11 residues. From germline, CDR1 is DFQATT and CDR2 SNEGSKA (reference sequence). The CDR3 loop is CGARKVDEQFF. Here the CDR3 DNA reads TGCGGTGCTAGAAAGGTCGATGAGCAGTTCTTC.

The gene calls are TRBV20-1 and TRBJ2-2; D unresolved. CDR3 size: 16 residues. The V gene's germline CDR1 is DFQATT and CDR2 SNEGSKA (reference sequence). Trimming removed 4 bases from V and 0 bases from J, with 15 bases in between. The CDR3, as DNA: TGCAGTGCTAATCCGAGTACGGGTTCGAACACCGGGGAGCTGTTTTTT. It encodes CSANPSTGSNTGELFF.

This clonotype has a handful of counts. The CDR3 reads CASSRRDMAHEQYF. In DNA, the CDR3 is TGTGCCAGCAGTCGCCGGGACATGGCCCACGAGCAGTACTTC. This chain joins TRBV6-1 and TRBJ2-7; D perhaps matches TRBD1 (6 bases). The CDR3 spans 14 residues. From germline, CDR1 is MNHNS and CDR2 SASEGT. V was trimmed by 5 bases and J by 5 bases, leaving 16 bases between them.

This clonotype was counted only a few times. The V and J genes are TRBV7-2 and TRBJ1-2, with 7 bases fitting TRBD1. CDR1 and CDR2 from the germline V gene are SGHTA and FQGNSA. The CDR3 is made up of 15 amino acids. V was clipped by 0 bases and J by 1 base; unmatched bases: 2. Here the CDR3 DNA reads TGTGCCAGCAGCTTAGCGCAGGGGGGTAACTATGGCTACACCTTC. Its translation: CASSLAQGGNYGYTF.

The chain is built from TRBV7-9 and TRBJ1-5; tentatively, D is TRBD1 (6 bases). Germline CDR1 and CDR2: SEHNR and FQNEAQ (reference sequence). The CDR3 length is 15 residues. Deletions cut 6 bases from V and 1 base from J, with 13 bases between. The CDR3 nucleotides read TGTGCCAGCAGTCCTCGGGGGCAGAGCAATCAGCCCCAGCATTTT. Its protein product is CASSPRGQSNQPQHF.

The J gene is TRBJ1-1, the V gene TRBV12-3 or TRBV12-4, with D unclear. Trimming removed 8 bases from V and 8 bases from J, with 15 bases in between. This CDR3 is built from 12 residues. This CDR3 reads CASVSRLEEAFF. As DNA, the CDR3 is TGTGCCAGCGTTTCTCGACTCGAAGAAGCTTTCTTT.